These 4 T cell receptor beta chains were sequenced from one sample in a study of blood T cell repertoires in COVID-19. This table comes from immunoSEQ multiplex PCR, and its TCRdb copy is limited to in-frame clones, with some not included. The repertoire consists of 95,000 to 150,000 clones, with roughly 75% occurring once and the leading ten covering roughly 16%. Sequenced input: peripheral blood. The origin of the receptors is a man aged 60 to 75 with active or convalescent COVID-19.

The V gene is TRBV2, the J gene TRBJ2-2; TRBD1 agrees at 8 bases. J lost 1 base, V lost 5 bases, and 6 bases had no gene match. Germline CDR1 is SNHLY and CDR2 is FYNNEI. The CDR3 is 16 residues long. The CDR3 spells CASSPGGTGNTGELFF. CDR3 coding DNA: TGTGCCAGCAGTCCTGGCGGGACAGGGAACACCGGGGAGCTGTTTTTT.

This clone came up once. This sequence joins TRBV2 and TRBJ1-1, with TRBD1 matching over 7 bases. Germline CDR1 and CDR2: SNHLY and FYNNEI. The CDR3 contains 16 residues. Unmatched junction bases numbered 7, after V lost 3 bases and J lost 0 bases. The chain's CDR3 is CASSDEGAVMNTEAFF. The CDR3 coding sequence is TGTGCCAGCAGTGATGAGGGGGCTGTCATGAACACTGAAGCTTTCTTT. The variable domain in full, completed from reference TRBV2 and TRBJ1-1, reads EPEVTQTPSHQVTQMGQEVILRCVPISNHLYFYWYRQILGQKVEFLVSFYNNEISEKSEIFDDQFSVERPDGSNFTLKIRSTKLEDSAMYFCASSDEGAVMNTEAFFGQGTRLTVV.

This chain uses TRBV13 with TRBJ1-1; TRBD1 might be the D (5 bases). The germline V gene has CDR1 PRHDT and CDR2 FYEKMQ (reference sequence). The CDR3 totals 14 residues. Trimming stripped 4 bases from V and 1 base from J, with 10 bases between. The DNA for the CDR3 is TGTGCCAGCAGCTCGACAGACCAGAACACTGAAGCTTTCTTT. Protein: CASSSTDQNTEAFF.

The chain recombines TRBV24-1 with TRBJ2-2; the match to TRBD1 covers 11 bases. The germline V gene encodes CDR1 KGHDR and CDR2 SFDVKD. V lost 2 bases to trimming and J lost 2 bases; unmatched junction nucleotides: 6. This CDR3 region has 18 residues. The chain's CDR3 is CATSDSMGQGVNTGELFF. CDR3 nucleotides: TGTGCCACCAGTGATTCTATGGGACAGGGGGTAAACACCGGGGAGCTGTTTTTT.